Below, 10 T cell receptor beta chains from the same sample are listed, as sequenced in a study. Only in-frame clones appear in the TCRdb table, and some are missing; sequencing was by immunoSEQ multiplex PCR. The sample includes around 50,000 clones, over 90% seen only once; the top ten take around a tenth. The sample was PBMCs. These receptor sequences come from a man between 40 and 49 years old with rheumatoid arthritis.

V and J are TRBV9 and TRBJ1-1, with D possibly TRBD1 on 5 matching bases. Deletions cut 4 bases from V and 6 bases from J, with 13 bases between. This CDR3 contains 13 residues. CDR1 is SGDLS, CDR2 YYNGEE, per germline. CDR3 coding DNA: TGTGCCAGCAGCCCCCCGCAGGGATCTGAAGCTTTCTTT. It yields the protein CASSPPQGSEAFF.

The chain links TRBV28 to TRBJ2-7; the D gene is possibly TRBD2 (6 bases). Trimming removed 3 bases from V and 5 bases from J, with 17 bases in between. The CDR3 has 15 residues. The germline CDR1 and CDR2 sequences are MDHEN and SYDVKM. CDR3 DNA: TGTGCCAGCAGTTTGGGACCTCGGGAGCTCGACGAGCAGTACTTC. Its translation is CASSLGPRELDEQYF. Supplemented by reference TRBV28 and TRBJ2-7, the full variable domain reads DVKVTQSSRYLVKRTGEKVFLECVQDMDHENMFWYRQDPGLGLRLIYFSYDVKMKEKGDIPEGYSVSREKKERFSLILESASTNQTSMYLCASSLGPRELDEQYFGPGTRLTVT.

The rearrangement uses TRBV3-1 (or the pseudogene TRBV3-2) and TRBJ1-2; no clear D gene. The CDR3 has 16 residues. CDR1 and CDR2 from the germline V gene are LGHDT and YNNKEL (reference sequence). V was shortened by 2 bases and J by 5 bases, with 18 bases between the two germline ends. The CDR3 spells CASSQFGSLTAYGYTF. CDR3 sequence (DNA): TGTGCCAGCAGCCAATTCGGCAGCCTGACGGCTTATGGCTACACCTTC.

With respect to this clone: The germline gene is not matched at one end of the junction; a read error may be the cause. The chain links TRBV29-1 to TRBJ2-1; 12 nucleotides align to TRBD2. Per germline, CDR1 SQVTM and CDR2 ANQGSEA. There are 14 residues in the CDR3. CDR3 DNA: TGCAGCGTGGAAGGACTAGCGGGATGGAATGAGCAGTTCTTC. This codes for CSVEGLAGWNEQFF.

The chain couples TRBV27 to TRBJ2-1; unclear D gene. This CDR3 is built from 14 residues. CDR1 and CDR2 (germline): MNHEY, SMNVEV (reference sequence). With 5 bases removed from V and 7 bases from J, the gap between germline ends came to 15 bases. The CDR3 DNA is TGTGCCAGCAGTACTCAGGACCCTAGGAATGAGCAGTTCTTC. This gives the protein CASSTQDPRNEQFF.

The chain carries TRBV28 and TRBJ2-7, with TRBD1 matching 9 bases. This CDR3 region has 16 residues. CDR1 is MDHEN, CDR2 SYDVKM, per germline. V gave up 3 bases and J gave up 0 bases; unmatched junction bases: 6. The CDR3 region is CASSFPRGQGSYEQYF. The CDR3 DNA reads as TGTGCCAGCAGTTTCCCCCGGGGACAGGGCTCCTACGAGCAGTACTTC. The complete variable domain, with remaining parts taken from reference TRBV28 and TRBJ2-7, reads DVKVTQSSRYLVKRTGEKVFLECVQDMDHENMFWYRQDPGLGLRLIYFSYDVKMKEKGDIPEGYSVSREKKERFSLILESASTNQTSMYLCASSFPRGQGSYEQYFGPGTRLTVT.

This sequence joins TRBV28 and TRBJ2-7; TRBD2 aligns across 11 bases. The length of the CDR3 is 15 residues. V lost 5 bases to trimming and J lost 4 bases; unmatched junction nucleotides: 7. The germline V gene encodes CDR1 MDHEN and CDR2 SYDVKM. The CDR3 DNA reads as TGTGCCAGCAGTCCACGGGGACTAGCGGCGTACGAGCAGTACTTC. The encoded protein is CASSPRGLAAYEQYF. The whole variable domain, remainder taken from reference TRBV28 and TRBJ2-7, is DVKVTQSSRYLVKRTGEKVFLECVQDMDHENMFWYRQDPGLGLRLIYFSYDVKMKEKGDIPEGYSVSREKKERFSLILESASTNQTSMYLCASSPRGLAAYEQYFGPGTRLTVT.

V gene TRBV28 combines with J gene TRBJ1-2; D not resolved. Germline-derived CDR1 and CDR2 are MDHEN and SYDVKM. CDR3 length: 15 amino acids. Trimming took off 5 bases at V and 4 bases at J, with 17 bases between the two ends. CDR3 sequence: CASSTPGQLSYGYTF. CDR3 DNA: TGTGCCAGCAGTACGCCCGGCCAGCTTAGCTATGGCTACACCTTC.

The rearrangement links TRBV18 to TRBJ2-7; 10 nucleotides match TRBD1. The CDR3 totals 14 residues. CDR1 KGHSH and CDR2 LQKENI come from the germline V gene. J gave up 3 bases and V 2 bases, and 1 base lay outside the gene matches. CDR3 region: CASSPGTGDYEQYF. CDR3 DNA: TGTGCCAGCTCACCAGGGACAGGGGACTACGAGCAGTACTTC.

This sequence joins TRBV19 and TRBJ1-1, with TRBD1 matching over 7 bases. Germline lookup yields CDR1 LNHDA and CDR2 SQIVND (reference sequence). V was pared by 8 bases and J by 7 bases, with 13 bases of the junction left unmatched. The CDR3 is 14 residues long. The CDR3 spells CASVLTGTVIEAFF. The CDR3 nucleotides are TGTGCCAGTGTATTAACAGGGACAGTCATTGAAGCTTTCTTT.